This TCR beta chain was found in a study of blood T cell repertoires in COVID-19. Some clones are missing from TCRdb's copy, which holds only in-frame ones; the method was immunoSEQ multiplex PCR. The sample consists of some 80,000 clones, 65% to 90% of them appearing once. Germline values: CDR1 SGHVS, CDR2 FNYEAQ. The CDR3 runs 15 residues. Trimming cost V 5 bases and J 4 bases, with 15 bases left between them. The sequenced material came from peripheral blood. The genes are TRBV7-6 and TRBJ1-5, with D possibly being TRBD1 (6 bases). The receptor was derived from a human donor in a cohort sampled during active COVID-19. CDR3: CASSTSGVGNQPQHF. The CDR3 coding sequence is TGTGCCAGCAGCACTTCAGGGGTAGGGAATCAGCCCCAGCATTTT.